The present T cell receptor beta chain was sequenced within a study of T cells expressing NK-cell markers. Study results and caveats: These clonotypes also led the CD3+CD56-NKG2C+ fraction in a few donors.

By frequency, this clonotype is medium-sized. Its antigen remains unknown. TCRdb reprocessed the 5' RACE reads and reports one entry per CDR3 protein, with no DNA. The sample spans several hundred distinct CDR3 sequences; the ten largest clones claim approximately 76%. This TCR came from a woman between 18 and 70 years old in good health. The specimen sequenced was blood T cells: a sorted CD56 or NKG2C T cell subset, CD4+ or CD8+ T cells, or bulk PBMC T cells (not recorded which).

CDR3 region: CASSVEYRPNTEAFF. V usage is TRBV9 and J usage is TRBJ1-1. The CDR3 length is 15 residues. Per the germline V gene, CDR1 is SGDLS and CDR2 is YYNGEE.